Detailed here is one T cell receptor beta chain. Its target is not known. The germline V gene has CDR1 DFQATT and CDR2 SNEGSKA (reference sequence). CDR3 length: 14 amino acids. Trimming left V 7 bases short and J 5 bases short, with 18 bases between. Using genomic DNA as the template, TCR beta VDJ and CDR3 profiling was carried out. From the reads, TCRdb called clonotypes with MiXCR, one entry per CDR3 protein. The table has about 130,000 distinct CDR3 sequences, around 48% seen once. The data originate from a study of CD8+CD57+ T cells in acquired aplastic anemia. Study-level findings and limits: CD8+ Simpson's diversity showed no significant patient-control difference.

The sequenced sample was sorted CD4+, CD8+, or CD8+CD57+ T cells (not recorded which) from PBMCs. The receptor's source is a human donor in good health, serving as a control. The chain links TRBV20-1 to TRBJ2-1, with D possibly being TRBD2 (5 bases). CDR3 protein: CSVGSRRKNNEQFF. The CDR3 DNA reads as TGCAGTGTTGGGAGCAGGAGGAAAAACAATGAGCAGTTCTTC.